This T cell receptor (beta chain) was recovered during a study of blood T cell repertoires in COVID-19. Profiling relied on immunoSEQ multiplex PCR, and the TCRdb table lists in-frame clones only, not all of them. The data show more than 150,000 clones, more than 75% seen once. CDR1 is SGHTA, CDR2 FQGNSA, per germline. V lost 5 bases, J lost 1 base, and 5 bases stayed unmatched. CDR3 length: 15 residues. The sample consisted of peripheral blood. This receptor was taken from a man in his sixties with COVID-19, enrolled during active disease. The chain couples TRBV7-2 to TRBJ1-5; the match to TRBD1 covers 7 bases. The CDR3 DNA is TGTGCCAGCAGCATGGACAGGAGGAGCAATCAGCCCCAGCATTTT. This sequence encodes CASSMDRRSNQPQHF.